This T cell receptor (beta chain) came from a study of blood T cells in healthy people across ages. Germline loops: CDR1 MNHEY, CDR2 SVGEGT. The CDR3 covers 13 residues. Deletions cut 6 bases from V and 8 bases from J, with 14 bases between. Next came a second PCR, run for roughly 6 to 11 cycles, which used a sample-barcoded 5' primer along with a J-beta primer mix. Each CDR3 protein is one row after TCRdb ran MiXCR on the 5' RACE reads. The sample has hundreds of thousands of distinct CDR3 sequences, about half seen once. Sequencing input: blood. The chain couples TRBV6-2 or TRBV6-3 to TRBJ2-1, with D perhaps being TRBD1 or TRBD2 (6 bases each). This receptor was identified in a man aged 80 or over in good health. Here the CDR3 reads CASRPTGADEQFF. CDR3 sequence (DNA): TGTGCCAGCAGGCCCACGGGGGCGGATGAGCAGTTCTTC.